These 4 T cell receptor beta chains were sequenced from one sample in a study of human T cells and chemical hapten exposure. TCRdb called the RACE reads again in MiXCR, with one record for every CDR3 protein. Of roughly 200,000 distinct CDR3 sequences detected, about 22% appear once; the ten largest clones hold approximately 6.4%. Sample time point: patch test 1, 2 weeks after DPC sensitization. Described treatment: therapeutic diphenylcyclopropenone sensitization with weekly scalp DPC. The sequences come from whole blood, collected in connection with sensitization to the hapten diphenylcyclopropenone (DPC). The receptors here all came from a woman aged 50 to 60 with alopecia areata. Some clones in this sample may be carry-over from other donors' samples.

This clonotype was seen a few times. This chain links TRBV7-8 with TRBJ1-5, with D perhaps TRBD1 (6 bases). Trimming left V 3 bases short and J 7 bases short, with 10 bases between. Germline lookup yields CDR1 SGHVS and CDR2 FQNEAQ. The CDR3 covers 13 residues. The CDR3, as DNA: TGTGCCAGCAGCTTCGGGGGGCCCCAGCCCCAGCATTTT. Its translation: CASSFGGPQPQHF. Supplemented by reference TRBV7-8 and TRBJ1-5, the full variable domain reads GAGVSQSPRYKVAKRGQDVALRCDPISGHVSLFWYQQALGQGPEFLTYFQNEAQLDKSGLPSDRFFAERPEGSVSTLKIQRTQQEDSAVYLCASSFGGPQPQHFGDGTRLSIL.

CDR3 amino acids: CASSPRSGTNTGELFF. The CDR3 DNA follows: TGCGCCAGCAGCCCCCGTAGCGGAACGAACACCGGGGAGCTGTTTTTT. This chain connects TRBV5-1 to TRBJ2-2; tentatively, D is TRBD2 (6 bases). The germline CDR1 and CDR2 sequences are SGHRS and YFSETQ. CDR3 length: 16 amino acids. Trimming shortened V by 4 bases and J by 0 bases, and 13 bases separated the two germline ends.

The chain links TRBV12-3 or TRBV12-4 to TRBJ1-2, with 8 bases identical to TRBD1. The junction had 30 bases not matched to a gene; V was cut back by 6 bases and J by 0 bases. The CDR3 runs to 23 residues. CDR3 nucleotide sequence: TGTGCCAGCAGATCCTCTTCAGGGGGCGTAGGACTTGGGAGCTTTGGAGCTAACTATGGCTACACCTTC. This gives the protein CASRSSSGGVGLGSFGANYGYTF.

The chain recombines TRBV5-1 with TRBJ2-3, with 15 bases lining up with TRBD2. V shed 4 bases, J shed 6 bases, and the junction held 3 bases outside the gene matches. CDR1 and CDR2 (germline): SGHRS, YFSETQ. The CDR3 loop spans 15 amino acids. CDR3 in amino acids: CASSRTSGRADTQYF. For the CDR3, the DNA is TGCGCCAGCAGCAGGACTAGCGGGAGGGCGGATACGCAGTATTTT.